This TCR beta chain was captured by sequencing in a study of lymphopenia after photon versus proton radiotherapy. The CDR3 sequence is 15 residues long. V was pared by 5 bases and J by 6 bases, with 17 bases between. The germline V gene has CDR1 SGHTA and CDR2 FQGTGA. This table comes from immunoSEQ multiplex PCR, and its TCRdb copy is limited to in-frame clones, with some not included. The sample shows approximately 6,000 clones, roughly 92% of them seen only once. Sequencing used peripheral blood, obtained from a patient treated with photon-based radiotherapy. This rearrangement joins TRBV7-3 to TRBJ2-1; D is possibly TRBD1 (5 bases). The receptor was derived from a man aged 55 to 69 with cholangiocarcinoma. CDR3 loop: CASSPDGREANEQFF. The CDR3 nucleotides read TGTGCCAGCAGCCCCGATGGCAGGGAAGCCAATGAGCAGTTCTTC.